The 30 T cell receptor beta chains below were found in one sample sequenced in a study of blood T cell repertoires in COVID-19. Profiling relied on immunoSEQ multiplex PCR, and the TCRdb table lists in-frame clones only, not all of them. The data show over 300,000 clones, around 91% seen once. Sample: PBMCs or T cells enriched from blood (not recorded which). All receptors come from a middle-aged woman who had recovered from COVID-19.

V usage is TRBV10-3 and J usage is TRBJ2-3, with D possibly matching TRBD1 (6 bases). From germline, CDR1 is ENHRY and CDR2 SYGVKD. The CDR3 loop spans 15 amino acids. V lost 0 bases and J 2 bases, leaving 9 bases between the germline ends. CDR3: CAISESGADTDTQYF. The CDR3, as DNA: TGTGCCATCAGTGAGTCGGGGGCTGACACAGATACGCAGTATTTT.

CDR3 loop: CASSARLQGSNSPLHF. The CDR3, as DNA: TGTGCCAGCAGCGCACGCCTCCAGGGATCCAATTCACCCCTCCACTTT. The rearrangement uses TRBV7-2 and TRBJ1-6, with D possibly being TRBD1 (5 bases). The length of the CDR3 is 16 residues. V gave up 5 bases and J gave up 7 bases, with 18 bases separating them. Germline CDR1 SGHTA, CDR2 FQGNSA.

This chain connects TRBV11-2 to TRBJ1-3; a possible D gene is TRBD1 (6 bases). CDR3 size: 17 residues. Germline V gene sequence: CDR1 SGHAT, CDR2 FQNNGV. V was shortened by 7 bases and J by 4 bases, with 23 bases between the two germline ends. The CDR3 nucleotides read TGTGCCAGCACCGAACTAGCGGGACAAATAGGGGGAAACACCATATATTTT. It specifies CASTELAGQIGGNTIYF.

The J gene is TRBJ1-4, the V gene TRBV15; D is ambiguous. V was shortened by 5 bases and J by 0 bases, with 10 bases between the two germline ends. The CDR3 length is 15 residues. Looked up from germline, CDR1 is LNHNV and CDR2 is YYDKDF (reference sequence). CDR3 protein: CATSLRSSTNEKLFF. The CDR3 nucleotides read TGTGCCACCAGCTTGAGGAGTTCAACTAATGAAAAACTGTTTTTT.

This sequence joins TRBV19 and TRBJ1-2, with D maybe TRBD1 (6 bases). Per germline, CDR1 LNHDA and CDR2 SQIVND (reference sequence). The CDR3 has 13 amino acids. Trimming shortened V by 5 bases and J by 4 bases, and 11 bases separated the two germline ends. CDR3 sequence (DNA): TGTGCCAGTAGTCCCGGACAGTTCTATGGCTACACCTTC. As protein: CASSPGQFYGYTF.

The sample holds one count of this clone. The chain joins TRBV5-6 to TRBJ2-5; D possibly corresponds to TRBD2 (5 bases). The CDR3 totals 15 residues. V was pared by 0 bases and J by 2 bases, with 11 bases between. Germline V gene data show CDR1 as SGHDT and CDR2 as YYEEEE. CDR3 sequence reads: CASSLEGSLQETQYF. In nucleotides, the CDR3 is TGTGCCAGCAGCTTGGAAGGGAGCCTACAAGAGACCCAGTACTTC.

V and J are TRBV11-3 and TRBJ2-7; 7 nucleotides agree with TRBD1. V shed 0 bases and J 2 bases; nucleotides not matched to a gene: 7. The CDR3 is 16 amino acids. In germline, CDR1 is SGHNT, CDR2 YENEEA. CDR3 DNA sequence: TGTGCCAGCAGCTTAGATCTCTGGCAGGGGGCCTACGAGCAGTACTTC. It codes for CASSLDLWQGAYEQYF.

The V call is TRBV9, the J call TRBJ1-1, with TRBD1 as a possible D gene (5 bases). V shed 1 base and J shed 1 base, with 8 bases lying between them. CDR3 length: 14 amino acids. Germline CDR1 is SGDLS and CDR2 is YYNGEE. The CDR3 sequence is CASSVQGGNTEAFF. CDR3 DNA sequence: TGTGCCAGCAGCGTACAGGGAGGGAACACTGAAGCTTTCTTT. Together with reference TRBV9 and TRBJ1-1, the CDR3 gives the full variable domain: DSGVTQTPKHLITATGQRVTLRCSPRSGDLSVYWYQQSLDQGLQFLIQYYNGEERAKGNILERFSAQQFPDLHSELNLSSLELGDSALYFCASSVQGGNTEAFFGQGTRLTVV.

V usage is TRBV7-8 and J usage is TRBJ2-7; TRBD2 matches at 14 bases. CDR3 size: 16 residues. Germline CDR1 is SGHVS and CDR2 is FQNEAQ. The V gene end was trimmed by 4 bases and the J gene end by 5 bases; junction bases not matched to a gene: 7. The chain's CDR3 is CASSWGTSGRGNEQYF. For the CDR3, the DNA is TGTGCCAGCAGCTGGGGGACTAGCGGGAGAGGGAACGAGCAGTACTTC.

The gene calls are TRBV5-1 and TRBJ1-2; the D is unclear. The V gene's germline CDR1 is SGHRS and CDR2 YFSETQ. This CDR3 region has 14 residues. V was cut by 3 bases and J by 0 bases, with 9 bases left in between. CDR3 region: CASSWAESNYGYTF. The CDR3 coding sequence is TGCGCCAGCAGCTGGGCTGAGTCTAACTATGGCTACACCTTC.

This clone was recorded only once. The chain employs TRBV7-2 and TRBJ2-7; weak D call: TRBD1 (5 bases). Trimming cost V 2 bases and J 3 bases, with 14 bases left between them. Germline V gene lookup returns CDR1 SGHTA and CDR2 FQGNSA. The CDR3 runs to 15 residues. The CDR3 DNA sequence: TGTGCCAGCAGCTTATATATAGGGGTAAGCTACGAGCAGTACTTC. Its protein is CASSLYIGVSYEQYF.

This chain connects TRBV27 to TRBJ2-1, with 14 positions matching TRBD2. Germline V gives CDR1 MNHEY, CDR2 SMNVEV (reference sequence). V shed 5 bases and J 5 bases; nucleotides not matched to a gene: 2. This CDR3 is 15 amino acids long. The CDR3 loop is CASSATSGGDNEQFF. CDR3 bases: TGTGCCAGCAGTGCGACTAGCGGGGGGGACAATGAGCAGTTCTTC.

This clone was found a few times. The rearrangement joins TRBV5-6 to TRBJ1-6; 10 bases match TRBD1. The CDR3 runs 15 residues. V trimming: 4 bases; J trimming: 7 bases; junction bases outside the gene matches: 5. Germline CDR1 is SGHDT and CDR2 is YYEEEE. CDR3 sequence: CASSRVDRGNSPLHF. The CDR3 nucleotides are TGTGCCAGCAGCCGCGTGGACAGGGGGAATTCACCCCTCCACTTT.

A few counts support this clone. The V gene is TRBV5-4, the J gene TRBJ2-2, with TRBD1 matching over 8 bases. J lost 1 base, V lost 4 bases, and 3 bases had no gene match. This CDR3 has 15 amino acids. Per germline, CDR1 SGHNT and CDR2 YYREEE (reference sequence). CDR3 coding DNA: TGTGCCAGCAGCCAGGGGACAGGGAACACCGGGGAGCTGTTTTTT. It encodes CASSQGTGNTGELFF.

The chain uses TRBV19 and TRBJ2-6; D not resolved. Trimming left V 7 bases short and J 0 bases short, with 19 bases between. The CDR3 runs 18 residues. Germline V gene data show CDR1 as LNHDA and CDR2 as SQIVND (reference sequence). The CDR3 spells CASIGGFGNYSGANVLTF. As DNA, the CDR3 is TGTGCCAGTATCGGCGGATTCGGAAATTACTCTGGGGCCAACGTCCTGACTTTC.

V usage is TRBV2 and J usage is TRBJ1-3; a weak D match, TRBD1 (6 bases). CDR1 is SNHLY and CDR2 is FYNNEI in the germline V gene. V lost 6 bases, J lost 0 bases, and 12 bases lay in between. The CDR3 sequence is 15 residues long. The CDR3 here is CASRRTGLSGNTIYF. DNA of the CDR3: TGTGCCAGCAGGCGCACAGGGCTCTCTGGAAACACCATATATTTT.

The J gene is TRBJ1-5, the V gene TRBV28; no clear D gene. The length of the CDR3 is 15 residues. Trimming cost V 2 bases and J 4 bases, with 12 bases left between them. Germline CDR1 is MDHEN and CDR2 is SYDVKM. The chain's CDR3 is CASSLRGTGNQPQHF. CDR3 nucleotide sequence: TGTGCCAGCAGTTTACGAGGTACGGGTAATCAGCCCCAGCATTTT.

V gene TRBV15 combines with J gene TRBJ1-5, with 10 bases matching TRBD1. Unmatched junction bases numbered 10, after V lost 0 bases and J lost 5 bases. Germline V CDR1 and CDR2: LNHNV, YYDKDF (reference sequence). This CDR3 has 18 amino acids. The CDR3: CATSRDLLGQGPDQPQHF. For the CDR3, the DNA is TGTGCCACCAGCAGAGATCTATTGGGACAGGGGCCCGATCAGCCCCAGCATTTT.

The chain employs TRBV21-1 and TRBJ2-3; the table gives TRBD2 as D, unverified against the DNA. TRBV21-1 is shown as a pseudogene. The CDR3 covers 17 residues. The CDR3 coding sequence is TGTGCCAGCAGCAAAGAGGCTAGCGGGAGAAGAACAGATACGCAGTATTTT. Its translation is CASSKEASGRRTDTQYF.

The chain links TRBV28 to TRBJ2-4; TRBD2 aligns across 8 bases. The CDR3 extends over 15 amino acids. J gave up 8 bases and V 6 bases, and 12 bases lay outside the gene matches. CDR1 and CDR2 from the germline V gene are MDHEN and SYDVKM. DNA for the CDR3: TGTGCCAGCAGGGAATCGGGACTAGGGGGAGACATTCAGTACTTC. Amino acid sequence: CASRESGLGGDIQYF.

This clone ranks as medium-sized. The J gene is TRBJ2-5, the V gene TRBV6-2 or TRBV6-3; D might be TRBD1 (5 bases). CDR1 and CDR2 from the germline V gene are MNHEY and SVGEGT. The CDR3 consists of 16 residues. V was pared by 4 bases and J by 1 base, with 16 bases between. CDR3 DNA sequence: TGTGCCAGCAGTTTCCGAGACCTTGGGGCCCAAGAGACCCAGTACTTC. Protein sequence: CASSFRDLGAQETQYF.

The V gene is TRBV2, the J gene TRBJ1-1, with a possible D match to TRBD1 (5 bases). CDR1 SNHLY and CDR2 FYNNEI come from the germline V gene. The CDR3 totals 13 residues. Trimming left V 6 bases short and J 5 bases short, with 13 bases between. CDR3 DNA: TGTGCCAGCAGCGGTAATTCAGGGACTGAAGCTTTCTTT. Its protein is CASSGNSGTEAFF.

CDR3 in DNA: TGTGCCAGCAGTTTATCGGCAACAGGGGGGTGGGACATTCAGTACTTC. Its translation: CASSLSATGGWDIQYF. This chain connects TRBV27 to TRBJ2-4, with TRBD1 matching 8 bases. In germline, CDR1 is MNHEY, CDR2 SMNVEV (reference sequence). Trimming at V came to 0 bases and at J to 8 bases, leaving 9 bases not matched to a gene. CDR3 length equals 16 residues.

The rearrangement joins TRBV10-3 to TRBJ1-4; no firm D call. CDR1 is ENHRY and CDR2 is SYGVKD in the germline V gene. The CDR3 contains 16 residues. V lost 3 bases to trimming and J lost 3 bases, with 14 bases between them. CDR3 amino acids: CAISDEGGASNEKLFF. DNA of the CDR3: TGTGCCATCAGTGATGAAGGAGGCGCGTCTAATGAAAAACTGTTTTTT.

The chain combines TRBV6-5 with TRBJ2-3; tentative D call: TRBD2 (5 bases). Between the trimmed V and J ends, which lost 0 bases and 4 bases, there was a span of 11 bases. Germline CDR1 reads MNHEY; CDR2 reads SVGAGI. There are 15 residues in the CDR3. CDR3 sequence reads: CASSYSITGSDTQYF. CDR3 DNA: TGTGCCAGCAGTTACTCGATAACGGGATCAGATACGCAGTATTTT.

The chain carries TRBV29-1 and TRBJ1-1; D unclear. V lost 7 bases, J lost 4 bases, and 19 bases lay in between. Per the germline V gene, CDR1 is SQVTM and CDR2 is ANQGSEA. The CDR3 loop spans 14 amino acids. CDR3 loop: CSGDVGSGSTEAFF. In nucleotides, the CDR3 is TGCAGCGGTGATGTGGGGAGTGGAAGCACTGAAGCTTTCTTT.

This clone was seen just once. The chain employs TRBV7-9 and TRBJ2-5; D may be TRBD1 (5 bases). The CDR3 length is 14 residues. Trimming took off 1 base at V and 6 bases at J, with 12 bases between the two ends. The germline V gene encodes CDR1 SEHNR and CDR2 FQNEAQ (reference sequence). The CDR3 here is CASSLGDRWQTQYF. As DNA, the CDR3 is TGTGCCAGCAGCTTAGGAGACAGATGGCAGACCCAGTACTTC.

This chain links TRBV3-1 (or the pseudogene TRBV3-2) with TRBJ2-3; 9 nucleotides line up with TRBD2. This CDR3 is built from 19 residues. V was clipped by 0 bases and J by 6 bases; unmatched bases: 16. The germline gives CDR1 LGHDT, CDR2 YNNKEL (reference sequence). The DNA of the CDR3 is TGTGCCAGCAGCCAAGACCCCTTAGCGGGAGCCCGACGGGGGGATACGCAGTATTTT. This codes for CASSQDPLAGARRGDTQYF.

The CDR3: CASSPSAPYNEQFF. The CDR3 region has the DNA TGTGCCAGCAGCCCGAGCGCCCCCTACAATGAGCAGTTCTTC. V is TRBV14 and J is TRBJ2-1, with D unclear. Trimming removed 4 bases at V and 2 bases at J, with 9 bases between. The CDR3 is 14 amino acids. Germline CDR1 reads SGHDN; CDR2 reads FVKESK.

In this sample, this clone turned up once. The chain carries TRBV7-2 and TRBJ1-5, with unresolved D. The CDR3 loop spans 13 amino acids. V lost 1 base, J lost 5 bases, and 6 bases lay in between. Germline CDR1 is SGHTA and CDR2 is FQGNSA. Written as DNA, the CDR3 is TGTGCCAGCAGCTTAGATCGAGATCAGCCCCAGCATTTT. As protein: CASSLDRDQPQHF.